This is a list of T cell receptor beta chains from one sample in a study of T-cell memory formation after mild COVID-19. From the 5' RACE reads, TCRdb called clonotypes with MiXCR, one entry per CDR3 protein. This sample has 430,000 or so distinct CDR3 sequences; around a quarter occur once, and the top ten carry under 15%. Material: PBMCs or a T cell subset sorted from them (not recorded which). Receptors originate from an adult woman who had mild COVID-19 (a few samples of this study predate the infection). Cell type and time point are not known. The CDR3 runs from the conserved cysteine through the conserved F or W. The order of the fields is D gene, V gene, clone size, J gene, CDR3 DNA, CDR3 protein. The D gene is left open where the match is weak. Clone size appears in some rows only: once, few, many, or a class for an expanded clone.

d_call: TRBD2; v_call: TRBV12-3/TRBV12-4; clone_size: few; j_call: TRBJ2-1; cdr3_nt: TGTGCCAGCAAGGGGACTACGTACAATGAGCAGTTCTTC; cdr3_aa: CASKGTTYNEQFF
d_call: -; v_call: TRBV5-1; clone_size: few; j_call: TRBJ1-2; cdr3_nt: TGCGCCAGCAGCTTTGCGAGGGAGGGACCCAACTATGGCTACACCTTC; cdr3_aa: CASSFAREGPNYGYTF
d_call: -; v_call: TRBV4-1; clone_size: few; j_call: TRBJ2-2; cdr3_nt: TGCGCCAGCAGCCAAGCGGGGTTAGTGGGGATCGGGGAGCTGTTTTTT; cdr3_aa: CASSQAGLVGIGELFF
d_call: TRBD2; v_call: TRBV5-1; clone_size: -; j_call: TRBJ2-1; cdr3_nt: TGCGCCAGCAGCTGGGGCCTGGGCGGGAGGTCCTACAATGAGCAGTTCTTC; cdr3_aa: CASSWGLGGRSYNEQFF
d_call: TRBD2; v_call: TRBV7-6; clone_size: few; j_call: TRBJ2-7; cdr3_nt: TGTGCCAGCTCGCGGGGGGTGAACCGGGACGCTACCTACGAGCAGTACTTC; cdr3_aa: CASSRGVNRDATYEQYF
d_call: -; v_call: TRBV4-2; clone_size: few; j_call: TRBJ2-5; cdr3_nt: TGTGCCAGCAGCCCGATCGGACGTACAGGGAGTAAGGAGACCCAGTACTTC; cdr3_aa: CASSPIGRTGSKETQYF
d_call: -; v_call: TRBV20-1; clone_size: few; j_call: TRBJ1-1; cdr3_nt: TGCAGTGCATATTACAGGGAGTCCTCTGAAGCTTTCTTT; cdr3_aa: CSAYYRESSEAFF
d_call: TRBD2; v_call: TRBV24-1; clone_size: many; j_call: TRBJ2-7; cdr3_nt: TGTGCCACCAGTGAATCTAGCGGGACGTACGAGCAGTACTTC; cdr3_aa: CATSESSGTYEQYF
d_call: TRBD1; v_call: TRBV20-1; clone_size: few; j_call: TRBJ1-2; cdr3_nt: TGCAGTGCTAGAGGCCAGGGGGAGCAGTTC; cdr3_aa: CSARGQGEQF
d_call: TRBD2; v_call: TRBV7-6; clone_size: few; j_call: TRBJ2-7; cdr3_nt: TGTGCCAGCAGCTTGGTAGCGGGGGGGCCCGAGCAGTACTTC; cdr3_aa: CASSLVAGGPEQYF
d_call: TRBD1; v_call: TRBV5-6; clone_size: many; j_call: TRBJ1-4; cdr3_nt: TGTGCCAGCAGCCACGGGACAGGCATTGAAAAACTGTTTTTT; cdr3_aa: CASSHGTGIEKLFF
d_call: TRBD2; v_call: TRBV4-1; clone_size: few; j_call: TRBJ2-7; cdr3_nt: TGCGCCAGCAGCCAAGAATCTAGCGGGGATATCTCCTACGAGCAGTACTTC; cdr3_aa: CASSQESSGDISYEQYF
d_call: -; v_call: TRBV12-3/TRBV12-4; clone_size: few; j_call: TRBJ1-2; cdr3_nt: TGTGCCAGCAGTCCGGAACGTCTTAGGAACTATGGCTACACCTTC; cdr3_aa: CASSPERLRNYGYTF
d_call: -; v_call: TRBV7-2; clone_size: once; j_call: TRBJ2-1; cdr3_nt: TGTGCCAGCAGCTTACCCCCCCGGCAAAACAATGAGCAGTTCTTC; cdr3_aa: CASSLPPRQNNEQFF
d_call: TRBD1; v_call: TRBV18; clone_size: -; j_call: TRBJ2-2; cdr3_nt: TGTGCCAGCTCACCAGGAGGACAGGGACGGACCGGGGAGCTGTTTTTT; cdr3_aa: CASSPGGQGRTGELFF
d_call: TRBD1; v_call: TRBV12-3/TRBV12-4; clone_size: few; j_call: TRBJ2-5; cdr3_nt: TGTGCCAGCAGGAGGGACAGGGGAGAGACCCAGTACTTC; cdr3_aa: CASRRDRGETQYF
d_call: -; v_call: TRBV4-1; clone_size: -; j_call: TRBJ1-3; cdr3_nt: TGCGCCAGCAGCCAAGCCGCGGGGGGCTCTGGAAACACCATATATTTT; cdr3_aa: CASSQAAGGSGNTIYF
d_call: TRBD2; v_call: TRBV27; clone_size: few; j_call: TRBJ2-1; cdr3_nt: TGTGCCAGCAGTCCACGCCCCCCTACTAGCGGGAGGGGATATGAGCAGTTCTTC; cdr3_aa: CASSPRPPTSGRGYEQFF
d_call: -; v_call: TRBV7-3; clone_size: -; j_call: TRBJ2-2; cdr3_nt: TGTGCCAGCAGCTTAACCCCTAGGACCACCGGGGAGCTGTTTTTT; cdr3_aa: CASSLTPRTTGELFF
d_call: -; v_call: TRBV9; clone_size: -; j_call: TRBJ2-5; cdr3_nt: TGTGCCAGCAGCGTAGGTTCGGGCCGAGGGGAAGAGACCCAGTACTTC; cdr3_aa: CASSVGSGRGEETQYF